These T cell receptor beta chains were read from a single sample in a study of blood T cell repertoires in COVID-19. Measured with immunoSEQ multiplex PCR; TCRdb has only the in-frame clones, and not every one. Of around 260,000 clones in the sample, more than 85% were seen once. Material: peripheral blood. Every receptor here comes from a person aged 18-35 years with COVID-19, enrolled during active disease. CDR3s include the opening cysteine and the closing phenylalanine or tryptophan. The order of the fields is J gene, D gene, V gene, clone size, CDR3 DNA, CDR3 protein. A D gene is named only where the DNA matches it firmly. Some rows mark clone size as missing; the rest say once, few, many or name a class of expanded clone.

j_gene: TRBJ2-7
d_gene: TRBD2
v_gene: TRBV4-3
abundance: NA
CDR3nt: TGCGCCAGCAGCCAAGGACTAGCGGGCTCCTACGAGCAGTACTTC
CDR3aa: CASSQGLAGSYEQYF

j_gene: TRBJ2-3
d_gene: NA
v_gene: TRBV5-5
abundance: NA
CDR3nt: TGTGCCAGCAGCTGGAGCGGAAGCACAGATACGCAGTATTTT
CDR3aa: CASSWSGSTDTQYF

j_gene: TRBJ2-2
d_gene: TRBD1
v_gene: TRBV10-3
abundance: NA
CDR3nt: TGTGCCATCAGTGAAGGCAGGGGGAGAGGCACCGGGGAGCTGTTTTTT
CDR3aa: CAISEGRGRGTGELFF

j_gene: TRBJ2-3
d_gene: TRBD1
v_gene: TRBV27
abundance: NA
CDR3nt: TGTGCCATCAAAGGGGGCTTAGGGGGAGTAACAGATACGCAGTATTTT
CDR3aa: CAIKGGLGGVTDTQYF

j_gene: TRBJ2-5
d_gene: NA
v_gene: TRBV11-2
abundance: once
CDR3nt: TGTGCCAGCAGCTTAGATTGGAGGGAGTGGGAGACCCAGTACTTC
CDR3aa: CASSLDWREWETQYF

j_gene: TRBJ2-3
d_gene: TRBD2
v_gene: TRBV28
abundance: NA
CDR3nt: TGTGCCAGCAGTCTCCCACCGAAACGGGAGGCCGACTGGAATACGCAGTATTTT
CDR3aa: CASSLPPKREADWNTQYF

j_gene: TRBJ1-1
d_gene: TRBD1
v_gene: TRBV5-1
abundance: NA
CDR3nt: TGCGCCAGCAGCATACCCGGGACAGGAACCACTGAAGCTTTCTTT
CDR3aa: CASSIPGTGTTEAFF

j_gene: TRBJ2-5
d_gene: TRBD2
v_gene: TRBV5-6
abundance: NA
CDR3nt: TGTGCCAGCAGCTTGGCCTTGGGACTAGGGCGGGAGACCCAGTACTTC
CDR3aa: CASSLALGLGRETQYF

j_gene: TRBJ2-1
d_gene: TRBD1
v_gene: TRBV12-3/TRBV12-4
abundance: once
CDR3nt: TGTGCCAGCAGTTCCGTAGCCGGGACAGGGCTGTTCTTC
CDR3aa: CASSSVAGTGLFF

j_gene: TRBJ2-7
d_gene: TRBD2
v_gene: TRBV18
abundance: NA
CDR3nt: TGTGCCAGCTCCCTTGCCGGGACTAGCGGATACGAGCAGTACTTC
CDR3aa: CASSLAGTSGYEQYF

j_gene: TRBJ2-1
d_gene: NA
v_gene: TRBV27
abundance: NA
CDR3nt: TGTGCCAGCAGCTCGAGCGGGTCGCTCTACAATGAGCAGTTCTTC
CDR3aa: CASSSSGSLYNEQFF

j_gene: TRBJ2-5
d_gene: NA
v_gene: TRBV4-3
abundance: NA
CDR3nt: TGCGCCAGCACCGATGCAACAGCCCGTCAAGAGACCCAGTACTTC
CDR3aa: CASTDATARQETQYF

j_gene: TRBJ1-6
d_gene: TRBD1
v_gene: TRBV7-8
abundance: NA
CDR3nt: TGTGCCAGCAGCCCTTACGACAGGGGGGGTAATTCACCCCTCCACTTT
CDR3aa: CASSPYDRGGNSPLHF

j_gene: TRBJ2-2
d_gene: NA
v_gene: TRBV6-5
abundance: NA
CDR3nt: TGTGCCAGCAGCCCGACTCTAAACACCGGGGAGCTGTTTTTT
CDR3aa: CASSPTLNTGELFF

j_gene: TRBJ2-7
d_gene: TRBD1
v_gene: TRBV6-5
abundance: NA
CDR3nt: TGTGCCAGCAGTTACACAGGACAGGGGGCTAACGAGCAGTACTTC
CDR3aa: CASSYTGQGANEQYF

j_gene: TRBJ2-5
d_gene: NA
v_gene: TRBV9
abundance: NA
CDR3nt: TGTGCCAGCAGCGCTTCAGAGACCCAGTACTTC
CDR3aa: CASSASETQYF

j_gene: TRBJ2-1
d_gene: TRBD1
v_gene: TRBV6-5
abundance: once
CDR3nt: TGTGCCGCCCACCGGGACAGGGGAACTTACAATGAGCAGTTCTTC
CDR3aa: CAAHRDRGTYNEQFF

j_gene: TRBJ2-3
d_gene: NA
v_gene: TRBV5-4
abundance: once
CDR3nt: TGTACCAGCAGCTTAGGCGGACAGCCCACAGATACGCAGTATTTT
CDR3aa: CTSSLGGQPTDTQYF

j_gene: TRBJ2-7
d_gene: TRBD2
v_gene: TRBV7-9
abundance: NA
CDR3nt: TGTGCCAGCAGCTTTAGCGGGGGAAGCTCCTACGAGCAGTACTTC
CDR3aa: CASSFSGGSSYEQYF

j_gene: TRBJ1-1
d_gene: NA
v_gene: TRBV5-4
abundance: NA
CDR3nt: TGTGCCAGCAGCCCCTCTCAGGTTATCATGAACACTGAAGCTTTCTTT
CDR3aa: CASSPSQVIMNTEAFF

j_gene: TRBJ2-1
d_gene: TRBD1
v_gene: TRBV13
abundance: NA
CDR3nt: TGTGCCAGCAGCCCAGGGACAGGGAGCAATGAGCAGTTCTTC
CDR3aa: CASSPGTGSNEQFF

j_gene: TRBJ1-5
d_gene: NA
v_gene: TRBV2
abundance: NA
CDR3nt: TGTGCCAGCAGAACCGGCGCGCAGGGCGGTCAGCCCCAGCATTTT
CDR3aa: CASRTGAQGGQPQHF

j_gene: TRBJ1-1
d_gene: NA
v_gene: TRBV29-1
abundance: NA
CDR3nt: TGCAGCGTTAGGGGGGGGTCGGGCACTGAAGCTTTCTTT
CDR3aa: CSVRGGSGTEAFF

j_gene: TRBJ2-5
d_gene: NA
v_gene: TRBV6-5
abundance: NA
CDR3nt: TGTGCCAGCAGTTACTCGCGTCTACAAGAGACCCAGTACTTC
CDR3aa: CASSYSRLQETQYF

j_gene: TRBJ2-5
d_gene: TRBD1
v_gene: TRBV7-9
abundance: once
CDR3nt: TGTGCCAGCAGCCCCGACAGGGGGCGCGTCCAAGAGACCCAGTACTTC
CDR3aa: CASSPDRGRVQETQYF

j_gene: TRBJ2-7
d_gene: NA
v_gene: TRBV5-4
abundance: NA
CDR3nt: TGTGCCAGCAGCTTGGAAACAGGGACGGTCGAGCAGTACTTC
CDR3aa: CASSLETGTVEQYF

j_gene: TRBJ2-7
d_gene: TRBD1
v_gene: TRBV10-1
abundance: NA
CDR3nt: TGCGCCAGCAGTGAGTCGACCGGGGGGACAGGGATCTCCTACGAGCAGTACTTC
CDR3aa: CASSESTGGTGISYEQYF

j_gene: TRBJ1-5
d_gene: NA
v_gene: TRBV6-5
abundance: NA
CDR3nt: TGTGCCAGCAGTTGGGCCCTGAGCAATCAGCCCCAGCATTTT
CDR3aa: CASSWALSNQPQHF

j_gene: TRBJ2-3
d_gene: NA
v_gene: TRBV9
abundance: NA
CDR3nt: TGTGCCAGCAGCGTTAACCCTTTTCGGGATACGCAGTATTTT
CDR3aa: CASSVNPFRDTQYF

j_gene: TRBJ2-5
d_gene: TRBD2
v_gene: TRBV9
abundance: NA
CDR3nt: TGTGCCAGCAGCGCCGGGACTAGCGGAGAGACCCAGTACTTC
CDR3aa: CASSAGTSGETQYF

j_gene: TRBJ2-7
d_gene: TRBD1
v_gene: TRBV6-1
abundance: NA
CDR3nt: TGTGCCAGCAGTGAAGCCGTACAGGGGTGGTCCTACGAGCAGTACTTC
CDR3aa: CASSEAVQGWSYEQYF

j_gene: TRBJ2-7
d_gene: NA
v_gene: TRBV7-2
abundance: NA
CDR3nt: TGTGCCAGCAGCTTTGAGAGGGCTGTCTACGAGCAGTACTTC
CDR3aa: CASSFERAVYEQYF

j_gene: TRBJ1-5
d_gene: NA
v_gene: TRBV4-1
abundance: NA
CDR3nt: TGCGCCAGCAGCCAAGTGTTTCCAGGGGAGAGCAATCAGCCCCAGCATTTT
CDR3aa: CASSQVFPGESNQPQHF

j_gene: TRBJ2-3
d_gene: TRBD2
v_gene: TRBV27
abundance: NA
CDR3nt: TGTGCCAGCAGACGAAGGACTAGCGGGTCCGGAGTCGGCACAGATACGCAGTATTTT
CDR3aa: CASRRRTSGSGVGTDTQYF

j_gene: TRBJ2-5
d_gene: TRBD1
v_gene: TRBV27
abundance: NA
CDR3nt: TGTGCCAGCAGTTTAACCTACCAGGGGGCGGAGACCCAGTACTTC
CDR3aa: CASSLTYQGAETQYF

j_gene: TRBJ1-3
d_gene: NA
v_gene: TRBV7-9
abundance: NA
CDR3nt: TGTGCCAGCAGCTTTTTCGCTGGAAACACCATATATTTT
CDR3aa: CASSFFAGNTIYF

j_gene: TRBJ1-5
d_gene: NA
v_gene: TRBV18
abundance: NA
CDR3nt: TGTGCCAGCTCACTCGGACAAAACAATCAGCCCCAGCATTTT
CDR3aa: CASSLGQNNQPQHF

j_gene: TRBJ1-5
d_gene: NA
v_gene: TRBV27
abundance: NA
CDR3nt: TGTGCCAGCAGTTTAATGGGACTTAGCAATCAGCCCCAGCATTTT
CDR3aa: CASSLMGLSNQPQHF

j_gene: TRBJ1-1
d_gene: TRBD1
v_gene: TRBV9
abundance: NA
CDR3nt: TGTGCCAGCAGCGGAGGGACAGCGCTTGAAGCTTTCTTT
CDR3aa: CASSGGTALEAFF

j_gene: TRBJ2-2
d_gene: NA
v_gene: TRBV6-1
abundance: NA
CDR3nt: TGTGCCAGCAGTGAATGGCGGGCGAACACCGGGGAGCTGTTTTTT
CDR3aa: CASSEWRANTGELFF

j_gene: TRBJ1-5
d_gene: NA
v_gene: TRBV19
abundance: few
CDR3nt: TGTGCCAGTAGTTGGACAGATAGCAATCAGCCCCAGCATTTT
CDR3aa: CASSWTDSNQPQHF

j_gene: TRBJ2-3
d_gene: NA
v_gene: TRBV27
abundance: NA
CDR3nt: TGTGCCAGCAGTTCCGACAGTTCTAGCACAGATACGCAGTATTTT
CDR3aa: CASSSDSSSTDTQYF

j_gene: TRBJ2-1
d_gene: TRBD1
v_gene: TRBV19
abundance: NA
CDR3nt: TGTGCCAGTACCGTAGGACAGGGGGTCGGAAATGAGCAGTTCTTC
CDR3aa: CASTVGQGVGNEQFF

j_gene: TRBJ1-2
d_gene: TRBD1
v_gene: TRBV27
abundance: NA
CDR3nt: TGTGCCAGCAGTTTTATCCGGCAGGGGGCCTACACCTTC
CDR3aa: CASSFIRQGAYTF

j_gene: TRBJ1-1
d_gene: TRBD1
v_gene: TRBV7-9
abundance: NA
CDR3nt: TGTGCCAGCAGCGCTACAGGGGCGGCGACTGAAGCTTTCTTT
CDR3aa: CASSATGAATEAFF

j_gene: TRBJ2-3
d_gene: TRBD2
v_gene: TRBV5-1
abundance: NA
CDR3nt: TGCGCCAGCAGCACGGGACTAGCGGGAGGAATCAGAAACACAGATACGCAGTATTTT
CDR3aa: CASSTGLAGGIRNTDTQYF

j_gene: TRBJ2-3
d_gene: NA
v_gene: TRBV5-1
abundance: NA
CDR3nt: TGCGCCAGCAGCTTGTCGGGCGGGAAAAGGAGCACAGATACGCAGTATTTT
CDR3aa: CASSLSGGKRSTDTQYF

j_gene: TRBJ2-7
d_gene: NA
v_gene: TRBV5-6
abundance: once
CDR3nt: TGTGCCAGCAGTCGGCGGGGTCTCGCAGACTACGAGCAGTACTTC
CDR3aa: CASSRRGLADYEQYF

j_gene: TRBJ2-7
d_gene: NA
v_gene: TRBV28
abundance: NA
CDR3nt: TGTGCCAGCAGTTTGCGCGGGACCTACGAGCAGTACTTC
CDR3aa: CASSLRGTYEQYF

j_gene: TRBJ1-2
d_gene: NA
v_gene: TRBV15
abundance: NA
CDR3nt: TGTGCCACCAGCACCCCGCGGGGTCTGGATGGCTACACCTTC
CDR3aa: CATSTPRGLDGYTF

j_gene: TRBJ1-2
d_gene: NA
v_gene: TRBV19
abundance: NA
CDR3nt: TGTGCCAGTAGTGGGGAGGGACGGAACTATGGCTACACCTTC
CDR3aa: CASSGEGRNYGYTF

j_gene: TRBJ2-1
d_gene: TRBD2
v_gene: TRBV27
abundance: NA
CDR3nt: TGTGCCAGCAGGGCGGGGACTAGCGGGGTCTACAATGAGCAGTTCTTC
CDR3aa: CASRAGTSGVYNEQFF